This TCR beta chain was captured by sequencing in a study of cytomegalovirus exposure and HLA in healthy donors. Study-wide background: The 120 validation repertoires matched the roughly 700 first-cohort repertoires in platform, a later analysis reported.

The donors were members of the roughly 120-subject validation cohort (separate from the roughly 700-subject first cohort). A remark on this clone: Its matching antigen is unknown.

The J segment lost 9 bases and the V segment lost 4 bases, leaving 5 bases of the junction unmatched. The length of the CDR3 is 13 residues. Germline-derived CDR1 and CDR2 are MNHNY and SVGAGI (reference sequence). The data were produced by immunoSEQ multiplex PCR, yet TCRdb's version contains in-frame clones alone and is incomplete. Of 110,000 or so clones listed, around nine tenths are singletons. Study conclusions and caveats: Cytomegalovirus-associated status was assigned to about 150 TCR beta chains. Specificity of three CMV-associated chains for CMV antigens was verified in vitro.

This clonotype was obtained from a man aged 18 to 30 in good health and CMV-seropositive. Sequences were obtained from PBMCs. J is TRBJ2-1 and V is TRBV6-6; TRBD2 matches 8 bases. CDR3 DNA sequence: TGTGCCAGCAGTTTTCGGACTAGCACTGAGCAGTTCTTC. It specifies CASSFRTSTEQFF.